The 5 T cell receptor beta chains below were found in one sample sequenced in a study of T cell responses to AZD1222 COVID-19 vaccine (dated by TCRdb to the early 2020s). The sample's time point, from its label and the paper: about 28 days (+/-7) after the second vaccine dose. The library was produced with the immunoSEQ multiplex PCR assay. TCRdb carries this immuneACCESS record with in-frame sequences only. Its versions omit some clonotypes, under half of them owing to an unresolved V gene in the studies checked, with the rest unexplained. Recorded for this sample are more than 150,000 clones; 85% to 95% of them occurred a single time. Jointly, the top ten make up around 1.6% of the sample. This specimen was peripheral blood, taken 28 days after the second AZD1222 dose. The source is an adult who received the AZD1222 COVID-19 vaccine.

The V and J genes are TRBV4-3 and TRBJ2-1, with 9 positions matching TRBD2. The CDR3 totals 16 residues. Per germline, CDR1 LGHNA and CDR2 YSLEER. V shed 4 bases, J shed 6 bases, and the junction held 10 bases outside the gene matches. The CDR3 nucleotides read TGCGCCAGCAGCCTGAGGACTAGCGCAGGCCCCAATGAGCAGTTCTTC. As protein: CASSLRTSAGPNEQFF.

Written as DNA, the CDR3 is TGTGCCAGCAGTCCACCTCGCGGGGCCGTTCAGCCCCAGCATTTT. This codes for CASSPPRGAVQPQHF. This chain links TRBV28 with TRBJ1-5, with D possibly matching TRBD1 (5 bases). Trimming stripped 5 bases from V and 6 bases from J, with 17 bases between. The CDR3 loop spans 15 amino acids. Looked up from germline, CDR1 is MDHEN and CDR2 is SYDVKM.

This clone has more than one count but fewer than ten. The V call is TRBV6-2 or TRBV6-3, the J call TRBJ2-1, with D perhaps TRBD1 or TRBD2 (5 bases each). CDR1 is MNHEY, CDR2 SVGEGT, per germline. With 4 bases removed from V and 5 bases from J, the gap between germline ends came to 15 bases. CDR3 length: 15 residues. The CDR3 nucleotides are TGTGCCAGCAGTTGGGGGATCGAAGCCCACAATGAGCAGTTCTTC. Translation gives CASSWGIEAHNEQFF.

The table lists this clone with a count of one. V gene TRBV5-1 combines with J gene TRBJ1-2; 7 bases align to TRBD1. CDR3 length equals 15 residues. Germline V gene data show CDR1 as SGHRS and CDR2 as YFSETQ. V gave up 3 bases and J gave up 4 bases; unmatched junction bases: 9. CDR3 in DNA: TGCGCCAGCAGCTCCGAATTGGGACAGCTCTATGGCTACACCTTC. The encoded protein is CASSSELGQLYGYTF.

The chain uses TRBV28 and TRBJ1-3, with 7 bases lining up with TRBD1. The CDR3 runs to 16 residues. With V trimmed by 1 base and J by 3 bases, 6 bases remained unmatched. Germline CDR1 is MDHEN and CDR2 is SYDVKM. In DNA, the CDR3 is TGTGCCAGCAGTTTATTTCAGGGGGACCGTGGAAACACCATATATTTT. Its translation: CASSLFQGDRGNTIYF.